Listed below are T cell receptor beta chains from one sample, sequenced in a study of blood T cell repertoires in COVID-19. Profiling relied on immunoSEQ multiplex PCR, and the TCRdb table lists in-frame clones only, not all of them. The sample consists of 250,000 or so clones, about 88% of them appearing once. Sequencing was carried out using peripheral blood. Receptors originate from a woman aged 55-69 years with acute or convalescent COVID-19. CDR3s include the opening cysteine and the closing phenylalanine or tryptophan. Fields, in order: CDR3 protein, CDR3 DNA, D gene, clone size, J gene, V gene. D genes are given only for firm matches. Size tells how often a clone was seen (once, few, many) or the class of an expanded clone, and some rows leave it out.

CDR3 protein: CASSPRREETQYF
CDR3 DNA: TGTGCCAGCAGTCCACGGCGGGAAGAGACCCAGTACTTC
D gene: .
clone size: .
J gene: TRBJ2-5
V gene: TRBV2

CDR3 protein: CASSEWGEGVTGELFF
CDR3 DNA: TGTGCCAGCAGTGAATGGGGGGAGGGTGTGACCGGGGAGCTGTTTTTT
D gene: TRBD2
clone size: .
J gene: TRBJ2-2
V gene: TRBV25-1

CDR3 protein: CASSFRVAGAYTQYF
CDR3 DNA: TGTGCCAGCAGCTTTCGGGTAGCGGGAGCGTATACGCAGTATTTT
D gene: TRBD2
clone size: .
J gene: TRBJ2-3
V gene: TRBV7-2

CDR3 protein: CSASLGGENGYTF
CDR3 DNA: TGCAGTGCTAGTCTAGGGGGAGAGAATGGCTACACCTTC
D gene: .
clone size: .
J gene: TRBJ1-2
V gene: TRBV20-1

CDR3 protein: CASSTGYRATNEKLFF
CDR3 DNA: TGTGCCAGTAGTACCGGATACAGGGCTACTAATGAAAAACTGTTTTTT
D gene: .
clone size: .
J gene: TRBJ1-4
V gene: TRBV19

CDR3 protein: CASSHLADSYNEQFF
CDR3 DNA: TGTGCCAGCAGCCACTTAGCGGATTCCTACAATGAGCAGTTCTTC
D gene: .
clone size: .
J gene: TRBJ2-1
V gene: TRBV4-2

CDR3 protein: CASSLLKMSSYEQYF
CDR3 DNA: TGTGCCAGCAGCTTGTTAAAGATGAGCTCCTACGAGCAGTACTTC
D gene: .
clone size: once
J gene: TRBJ2-7
V gene: TRBV5-6

CDR3 protein: CASSLRGQGVYEQYF
CDR3 DNA: TGTGCCAGCAGCCTTAGGGGACAGGGGGTCTACGAGCAGTACTTC
D gene: TRBD1
clone size: .
J gene: TRBJ2-7
V gene: TRBV6-5

CDR3 protein: CASSRGISGYTF
CDR3 DNA: TGTGCCAGCAGCCGCGGGATCTCTGGCTACACCTTC
D gene: .
clone size: .
J gene: TRBJ1-2
V gene: TRBV3-1/TRBV3-2

CDR3 protein: CASSHGQGNQPQHF
CDR3 DNA: TGCGCCAGCAGCCATGGACAGGGGAATCAGCCCCAGCATTTT
D gene: TRBD1
clone size: .
J gene: TRBJ1-5
V gene: TRBV4-1

CDR3 protein: CAWSSGTGGNQPQHF
CDR3 DNA: TGTGCCTGGAGTTCCGGGACAGGGGGCAATCAGCCCCAGCATTTT
D gene: TRBD1
clone size: .
J gene: TRBJ1-5
V gene: TRBV30

CDR3 protein: CASSQDKGGYSTDTQYF
CDR3 DNA: TGTGCCAGCAGCCAAGATAAGGGAGGGTACAGCACAGATACGCAGTATTTT
D gene: TRBD2
clone size: few
J gene: TRBJ2-3
V gene: TRBV14

CDR3 protein: CASSTDRGNQPQHF
CDR3 DNA: TGTGCCAGCAGCACTGACAGGGGCAATCAGCCCCAGCATTTT
D gene: TRBD1
clone size: few
J gene: TRBJ1-5
V gene: TRBV5-4

CDR3 protein: CASSEAGGRNEQFF
CDR3 DNA: TGTGCCAGCAGTGAAGCGGGGGGGCGGAATGAGCAGTTCTTC
D gene: .
clone size: few
J gene: TRBJ2-1
V gene: TRBV6-1

CDR3 protein: CASSSTGIDTGELFF
CDR3 DNA: TGCGCCAGCAGCTCGACAGGGATCGACACCGGGGAGCTGTTTTTT
D gene: TRBD1
clone size: once
J gene: TRBJ2-2
V gene: TRBV5-1

CDR3 protein: CASSPSGAQTQYF
CDR3 DNA: TGTGCCAGCAGCCCCAGCGGGGCGCAGACGCAGTATTTT
D gene: TRBD2
clone size: .
J gene: TRBJ2-3
V gene: TRBV3-1/TRBV3-2

CDR3 protein: CAISESEDYGYTF
CDR3 DNA: TGTGCCATCAGTGAGTCGGAGGACTATGGCTACACCTTC
D gene: .
clone size: .
J gene: TRBJ1-2
V gene: TRBV10-3

CDR3 protein: CASRVDSYGYTF
CDR3 DNA: TGTGCCAGCAGGGTGGACTCCTATGGCTACACCTTC
D gene: .
clone size: .
J gene: TRBJ1-2
V gene: TRBV25-1

CDR3 protein: CAWSHSSQGRTQPQHF
CDR3 DNA: TGTGCCTGGAGTCATTCCTCACAGGGGAGGACTCAGCCCCAGCATTTT
D gene: TRBD1
clone size: .
J gene: TRBJ1-5
V gene: TRBV30

CDR3 protein: CAWNRVSYGYTF
CDR3 DNA: TGTGCCTGGAACAGGGTTAGCTATGGCTACACCTTC
D gene: .
clone size: .
J gene: TRBJ1-2
V gene: TRBV30

CDR3 protein: CASSGLENYGYTF
CDR3 DNA: TGTGCCAGCAGTGGCCTGGAGAACTATGGCTACACCTTC
D gene: .
clone size: .
J gene: TRBJ1-2
V gene: TRBV2

CDR3 protein: CASSTSGQGFDQPQHF
CDR3 DNA: TGTGCCAGCAGCACCTCGGGACAGGGATTTGATCAGCCCCAGCATTTT
D gene: TRBD1
clone size: few
J gene: TRBJ1-5
V gene: TRBV3-1/TRBV3-2

CDR3 protein: CSVTGTGVHEQFF
CDR3 DNA: TGCAGCGTGACCGGGACAGGGGTACATGAGCAGTTCTTC
D gene: TRBD1
clone size: .
J gene: TRBJ2-1
V gene: TRBV29-1

CDR3 protein: CASSKQGRGNEKLFF
CDR3 DNA: TGCGCCAGCAGCAAGCAGGGGAGGGGGAATGAAAAACTGTTTTTT
D gene: .
clone size: .
J gene: TRBJ1-4
V gene: TRBV4-1

CDR3 protein: CASSFSGQARTFF
CDR3 DNA: TGTGCCAGCAGCTTCTCGGGACAAGCCAGGACTTTCTTT
D gene: .
clone size: .
J gene: TRBJ1-1
V gene: TRBV7-2

CDR3 protein: CASSLAAGTRSYNEQFF
CDR3 DNA: TGTGCCAGCAGCTTAGCCGCCGGGACTCGCTCCTACAATGAGCAGTTCTTC
D gene: .
clone size: .
J gene: TRBJ2-1
V gene: TRBV11-2

CDR3 protein: CASSQGSGGETQYF
CDR3 DNA: TGTGCCAGCAGCCAAGGGTCGGGAGGGGAGACCCAGTACTTC
D gene: TRBD2
clone size: .
J gene: TRBJ2-5
V gene: TRBV4-2

CDR3 protein: CASSLNRPNTEAFF
CDR3 DNA: TGTGCCAGTAGTCTTAACAGGCCGAACACTGAAGCTTTCTTT
D gene: .
clone size: .
J gene: TRBJ1-1
V gene: TRBV19

CDR3 protein: CASSPGQGRSNQPQHF
CDR3 DNA: TGTGCCAGTAGCCCTGGACAGGGCAGGAGCAATCAGCCCCAGCATTTT
D gene: TRBD1
clone size: once
J gene: TRBJ1-5
V gene: TRBV19

CDR3 protein: CASSLGDRNQPQHF
CDR3 DNA: TGTGCCAGCAGCTTAGGCGACAGAAATCAGCCCCAGCATTTT
D gene: .
clone size: .
J gene: TRBJ1-5
V gene: TRBV7-2

CDR3 protein: CASSVTSSFGTDTQYF
CDR3 DNA: TGTGCCAGCAGCGTTACTAGCAGCTTTGGGACAGATACGCAGTATTTT
D gene: .
clone size: .
J gene: TRBJ2-3
V gene: TRBV9

CDR3 protein: CASSYETGNQPQHF
CDR3 DNA: TGTGCCAGCAGTTATGAAACAGGGAATCAGCCCCAGCATTTT
D gene: .
clone size: .
J gene: TRBJ1-5
V gene: TRBV6-2/TRBV6-3

CDR3 protein: CASSGGAGETQYF
CDR3 DNA: TGTGCCAGTAGCGGGGGGGCCGGGGAGACCCAGTACTTC
D gene: TRBD2
clone size: .
J gene: TRBJ2-5
V gene: TRBV19

CDR3 protein: CASREDRDTEAFF
CDR3 DNA: TGCGCCAGCAGAGAGGACAGGGACACTGAAGCTTTCTTT
D gene: TRBD1
clone size: .
J gene: TRBJ1-1
V gene: TRBV5-1

CDR3 protein: CASSLEGPGANYGYTF
CDR3 DNA: TGTGCCAGCAGCTTAGAGGGGCCCGGAGCTAACTATGGCTACACCTTC
D gene: .
clone size: .
J gene: TRBJ1-2
V gene: TRBV7-9

CDR3 protein: CASSQPGQGVGQYF
CDR3 DNA: TGTGCCAGCAGCCAACCGGGACAGGGGGTCGGGCAGTACTTC
D gene: TRBD1
clone size: .
J gene: TRBJ2-7
V gene: TRBV7-9

CDR3 protein: CASSVTGGRGDEQYF
CDR3 DNA: TGTGCCAGCAGCGTTACAGGGGGCAGGGGCGACGAGCAGTACTTC
D gene: TRBD1
clone size: .
J gene: TRBJ2-7
V gene: TRBV9

CDR3 protein: CASSLGGRTYGYTF
CDR3 DNA: TGTGCCAGCAGCTTAGGAGGGCGGACCTATGGCTACACCTTC
D gene: .
clone size: once
J gene: TRBJ1-2
V gene: TRBV7-2

CDR3 protein: CASSQRTSGALQETQYF
CDR3 DNA: TGTGCCAGCAGCCAACGTACTAGCGGGGCGTTACAAGAGACCCAGTACTTC
D gene: TRBD2
clone size: .
J gene: TRBJ2-5
V gene: TRBV3-1/TRBV3-2